This TCR beta chain was sequenced in a study of blood T cells in healthy people across ages. Study outcomes and limitations: When set beside aged donors, long-lived donors presented more naive CD4+ cells and higher diversity.

This clonotype was seen ten or more times. Its specificity is not known. Primers used in a second PCR of about 7 to 12 cycles were a sample-barcoded 5' primer and a J-beta primer mix. Each CDR3 protein is one row after TCRdb ran MiXCR on the 5' RACE reads. The sample consists of approximately 880,000 distinct CDR3 sequences, roughly 48% of them appearing once. Germline values: CDR1 SGHRS, CDR2 YFSETQ. The CDR3 is made up of 14 amino acids. The V and J ends lost 2 bases and 4 bases respectively, with 11 bases between them. PBMCs, at least 6.5 million per sample, were isolated. Sequenced material: blood. This sequence joins TRBV5-1 and TRBJ2-3, with D hard to call. The receptor was derived from a man aged 30 to 39 in good health. The CDR3 loop is CASSFGDVADTQYF. In DNA, the CDR3 is TGCGCCAGCAGCTTTGGGGATGTCGCAGATACGCAGTATTTT. The entire variable domain, with the rest obtained from reference TRBV5-1 and TRBJ2-3, is as follows: KAGVTQTPRYLIKTRGQQVTLSCSPISGHRSVSWYQQTPGQGLQFLFEYFSETQRNKGNFPGRFSGRQFSNSRSEMNVSTLELGDSALYLCASSFGDVADTQYFGPGTRLTVL.